This is a list of T cell receptor beta chains from one sample in a study of CD8+ T cells in alopecia areata. The protocol was immunoSEQ multiplex PCR, while the TCRdb copy is restricted to in-frame clones and leaves out a portion. The repertoire includes 98,000 or so clones, around 59% of them detected once, and more than 20% sits in the top ten. The sample was CD8+ T cells sorted from blood. The receptors shown here come from a human donor in good health. The CDR3 runs from the conserved cysteine through the conserved F or W. Fields, in order: D gene, V gene, clone size, CDR3 length, J gene, CDR3 protein, CDR3 DNA. A D gene is named only where the DNA matches it firmly. Clone size is stated in some rows and not others, as once, few, many or a class when expanded.

>NA|TRBV5-6|few|14|TRBJ1-1
CASSLGGVDTEAFF
TGTGCCAGCAGCCTAGGAGGGGTAGACACTGAAGCTTTCTTT
>NA|TRBV5-6|NA|14|TRBJ2-7
CASSPGTLWDEQYF
TGTGCCAGCAGCCCAGGGACCCTCTGGGACGAGCAGTACTTC
>NA|TRBV19|NA|15|TRBJ1-1
CASSFWAGGATEAFF
TGTGCCAGTAGTTTTTGGGCAGGAGGGGCCACTGAAGCTTTCTTT
>NA|TRBV13|NA|16|TRBJ2-5
CASSQSGPGSEETQYF
TGTGCCAGCAGCCAGTCGGGTCCAGGGTCGGAAGAGACCCAGTACTTC
>NA|TRBV4-3|NA|15|TRBJ2-2
CASSQDSVGTGELFF
TGCGCCAGCAGCCAAGATTCCGTAGGCACCGGGGAGCTGTTTTTT
>TRBD2|TRBV7-2|NA|16|TRBJ2-3
CASSLGIGLGTDTQYF
TGTGCCAGCAGCTTAGGGATCGGACTAGGCACAGATACGCAGTATTTT
>NA|TRBV15|NA|11|TRBJ1-3
CATSGGNTIYF
TGTGCCACCAGCGGTGGAAACACCATATATTTT
>NA|TRBV7-9|NA|17|TRBJ2-5
CASSAKRGGVYGETQYF
TGTGCCAGCAGCGCGAAAAGAGGCGGGGTTTATGGAGAGACCCAGTACTTC
>TRBD2|TRBV5-1|NA|13|TRBJ2-7
CASSLGLAGSQYF
TGCGCCAGCAGCTTGGGACTAGCGGGATCGCAGTACTTC
>NA|TRBV29-1|NA|14|TRBJ1-3
CSVEVGLGQGTIYF
TGCAGCGTTGAGGTCGGCTTGGGGCAAGGTACCATATATTTT
>TRBD2|TRBV12-5|few|19|TRBJ2-5
CASGSHHLAGDPTQETQYF
TGTGCTAGTGGTTCACACCATTTAGCGGGGGACCCCACCCAAGAGACCCAGTACTTC
>TRBD1|TRBV29-1|NA|14|TRBJ1-2
CSVGQGNQFWGYTF
TGCAGCGTAGGACAGGGGAACCAGTTCTGGGGCTACACCTTC
>NA|TRBV7-9|NA|12|TRBJ2-5
CASSYLQETQYF
TGTGCCAGCAGCTACCTCCAAGAGACCCAGTACTTC
>NA|TRBV19|NA|13|TRBJ1-1
CASSITVNTEAFF
TGTGCCAGTAGTATCACGGTGAACACTGAAGCTTTCTTT
>NA|TRBV25-1|NA|16|TRBJ2-5
CASSEGEQGLLETQYF
TGTGCCAGCAGTGAAGGGGAACAGGGTTTACTGGAGACCCAGTACTTC
>TRBD2|TRBV29-1|NA|13|TRBJ2-1
CSAPGGPDNEQFF
TGCAGCGCCCCGGGGGGTCCGGACAATGAGCAGTTCTTC
>TRBD1|TRBV7-9|few|13|TRBJ1-2
CASRPGQIYGYTF
TGTGCCAGCAGGCCGGGACAGATCTATGGCTACACCTTC
>NA|TRBV29-1|few|13|TRBJ1-3
CSVVAVSGNTIYF
TGCAGCGTTGTGGCGGTCTCTGGAAACACCATATATTTT
>NA|TRBV28|NA|17|TRBJ2-7
CASRPPIQGVDFYEQYF
TGTGCCAGCAGACCCCCCATACAGGGAGTGGACTTCTACGAGCAGTACTTC
>NA|TRBV11-2|once|11|TRBJ2-2
CASSLNGELFF
TGTGCCAGCAGCTTAAACGGGGAGCTGTTTTTT
>NA|TRBV5-1|NA|14|TRBJ2-4
CASSSWQGGNIQYF
TGCGCCAGCAGCTCGTGGCAGGGTGGAAACATTCAGTACTTC
>NA|TRBV23-1|few|11|TRBJ1-4
CASSQSEKLFF
TGCGCCAGCAGTCAATCCGAAAAACTGTTTTTT
>TRBD2|TRBV13|NA|15|TRBJ2-5
CASSPRLAGEETQYF
TGTGCCAGCAGCCCCCGACTAGCGGGGGAAGAGACCCAGTACTTC
>TRBD1|TRBV4-3|NA|17|TRBJ2-1
CASSQDGRDSPLNEQFF
TGCGCCAGCAGCCAAGATGGCCGGGACAGCCCCTTGAATGAGCAGTTCTTC